The sequence of this T cell receptor beta chain was determined in a study of identical twins. Study-wide results and limits: For cord blood, abundant beta clonotypes had fewer insertions, unlike memory repertoires, which showed none.

This clonotype was recorded at least ten times. Antigen: not known. TCRdb reanalysed the 5' RACE reads using MiXCR and keeps one entry per CDR3 protein. The data contain 310,000 or so distinct CDR3 sequences, about 8.9% of them singletons. There are 15 residues in the CDR3. Trimming took 1 base from V and 0 from J, leaving 9 bases between them. CDR1 SGHRS and CDR2 YFSETQ come from the germline V gene. These sequences were also reported in another study, on yellow fever vaccine responses in identical twins.

The TCR comes from a woman between 18 and 29 years old in good health. V usage is TRBV5-1 and J usage is TRBJ2-3; the D is unclear. Input material: memory (CD45RO+) T cells sorted from blood. CDR3 bases: TGCGCCAGCAGCTTGCCCGCCACTAGCACAGATACGCAGTATTTT. Encoded protein: CASSLPATSTDTQYF.